Reported below is one TCR beta chain. The junction departs from the called germline gene at one end, perhaps through a read error. The entry originates in a study of T-cell reconstitution after alpha-beta-depleted transplantation in children. This CDR3 has 14 residues. In germline, CDR1 is DFQATT, CDR2 SNEGSKA (reference sequence). The TCRbeta library was prepared with unique molecular identifiers. TCRdb used MiXCR to reprocess the PCR reads, holding one entry per CDR3 protein. The table has approximately 250,000 distinct CDR3 sequences, about 25% seen once. Sequencing was performed on PBMCs, taken before TCRalphabeta/CD19-depleted stem cell transplant. This chain links TRBV20-1 with TRBJ1-1, with 9 nucleotides matching TRBD1. This clonotype originated in a girl aged 2 to 10 with Fanconi anemia, due to receive a stem cell transplant. The CDR3 DNA sequence: TGCAGTGCTAGTTCTCCGGGACAGGGATCCCTCGGGCCATTT. Encoded protein: CSASSPGQGSLGPF.